This TCR beta chain came from a study of cytomegalovirus exposure and HLA in healthy donors. Study background: The same platform was used for the roughly 120 validation repertoires and the 500 to 700 first-cohort repertoires, a later analysis reported. The study's findings and limits: While the bulk of TCR sequences proved rare, some public TCRs turned up in many donors.

TCRdb keeps only in-frame clones here, not all; method: immunoSEQ multiplex PCR. The table shows about 110,000 clones, with roughly nine tenths occurring only once. This CDR3 is 12 amino acids long. In germline, CDR1 is MDHEN, CDR2 SYDVKM. V was trimmed by 2 bases and J by 8 bases, leaving 9 bases between them. On this clone: The antigen remains unidentified.

The TCR was taken from a young woman in good health and CMV-seronegative. The material sequenced was PBMCs. This chain connects TRBV28 to TRBJ1-1; D is uncertain. CDR3 sequence reads: CASSLVRAEAFF. The CDR3 DNA follows: TGTGCCAGCAGTTTAGTACGCGCGGAAGCTTTCTTT.